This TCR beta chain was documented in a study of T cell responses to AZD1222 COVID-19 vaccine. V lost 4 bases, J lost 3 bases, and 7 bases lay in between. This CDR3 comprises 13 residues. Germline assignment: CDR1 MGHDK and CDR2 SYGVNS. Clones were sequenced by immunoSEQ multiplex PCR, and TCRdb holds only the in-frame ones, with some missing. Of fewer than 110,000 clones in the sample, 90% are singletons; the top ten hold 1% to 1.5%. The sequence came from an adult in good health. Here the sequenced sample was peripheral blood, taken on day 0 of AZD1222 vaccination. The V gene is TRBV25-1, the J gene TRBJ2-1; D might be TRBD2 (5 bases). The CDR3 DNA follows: TGTGCCAGCAGTGGGGAGATCTACAATGAGCAGTTCTTC. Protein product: CASSGEIYNEQFF.